This T cell receptor (beta chain) came from a study of OX40 agonist ivuxolimab in advanced cancers. Turning to the study itself: Three individuals attained partial responses, comprising one hepatocellular carcinoma case and two cutaneous melanoma cases. Study conclusions and caveats: The mean number of expanded clones was higher in CD8+ T cells than in CD4+.

Libraries were prepared by immunoSEQ multiplex PCR; TCRdb keeps only in-frame clonotypes and omits some of them. The sample consists of about 20,000 clones, 65% to 85% of them appearing once. Notes on this clone: Its target is not known.

Between the trimmed V and J ends, which lost 6 bases and 0 bases, there was a span of 10 bases. This CDR3 contains 14 residues. Germline CDR1 reads SGHTA; CDR2 reads FQGNSA. The source material was CD4+ or CD8+ T cells sorted from blood, sampled in a trial of the OX40 agonist ivuxolimab. This chain joins TRBV7-2 and TRBJ2-3; TRBD2 is a possible D gene (6 bases). The TCR comes from an adult with an advanced solid tumor such as melanoma, head and neck, liver or kidney cancer. CDR3 amino acids: CASRPGLSTDTQYF. The CDR3 bases are TGTGCCAGCAGACCGGGACTTAGCACAGATACGCAGTATTTT. The full variable domain, rest sourced from reference TRBV7-2 and TRBJ2-3, is GAGVSQSPSNKVTEKGKDVELRCDPISGHTALYWYRQSLGQGLEFLIYFQGNSAPDKSGLPSDRFSAERTGGSVSTLTIQRTQQEDSAVYLCASRPGLSTDTQYFGPGTRLTVL.